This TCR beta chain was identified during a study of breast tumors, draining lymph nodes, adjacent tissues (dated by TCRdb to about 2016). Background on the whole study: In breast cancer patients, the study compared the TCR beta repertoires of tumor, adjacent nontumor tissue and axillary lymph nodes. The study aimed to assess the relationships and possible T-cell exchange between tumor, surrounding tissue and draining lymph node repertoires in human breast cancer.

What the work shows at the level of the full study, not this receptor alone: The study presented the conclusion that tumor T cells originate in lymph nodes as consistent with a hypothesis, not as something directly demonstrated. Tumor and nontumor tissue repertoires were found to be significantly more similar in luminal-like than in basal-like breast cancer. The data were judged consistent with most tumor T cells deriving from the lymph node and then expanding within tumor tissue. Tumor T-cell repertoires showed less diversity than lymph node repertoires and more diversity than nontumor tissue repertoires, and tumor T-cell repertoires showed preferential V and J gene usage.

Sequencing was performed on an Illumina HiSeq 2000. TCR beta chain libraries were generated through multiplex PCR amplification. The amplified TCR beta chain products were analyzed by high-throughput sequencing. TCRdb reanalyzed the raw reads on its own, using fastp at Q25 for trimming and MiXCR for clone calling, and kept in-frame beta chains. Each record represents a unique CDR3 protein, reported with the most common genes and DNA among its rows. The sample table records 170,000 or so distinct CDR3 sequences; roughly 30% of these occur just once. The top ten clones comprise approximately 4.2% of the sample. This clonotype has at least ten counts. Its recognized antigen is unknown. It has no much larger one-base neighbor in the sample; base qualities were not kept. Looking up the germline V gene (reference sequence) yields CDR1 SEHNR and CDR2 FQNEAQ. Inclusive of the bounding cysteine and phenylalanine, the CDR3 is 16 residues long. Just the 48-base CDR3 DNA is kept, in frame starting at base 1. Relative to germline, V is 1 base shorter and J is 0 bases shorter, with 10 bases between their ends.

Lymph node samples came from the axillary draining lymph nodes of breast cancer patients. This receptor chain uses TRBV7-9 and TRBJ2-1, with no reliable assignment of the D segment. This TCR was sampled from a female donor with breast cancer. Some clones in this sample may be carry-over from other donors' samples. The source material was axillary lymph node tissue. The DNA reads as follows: TGTGCCAGCAGCTTAGATGGGCAGAGCTCCTACAATGAGCAGTTCTTC. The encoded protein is CASSLDGQSSYNEQFF.